The entry that follows covers one T cell receptor (beta chain) sequence. The entry originates in a study of shared clonotypes between healthy human individuals. The CDR3 contains 14 residues. Trimming removed 1 base from V and 5 bases from J; junction bases left unmatched: 4. The germline V gene encodes CDR1 MNHNS and CDR2 SASEGT. Profiling relied on immunoSEQ multiplex PCR, and the TCRdb table lists in-frame clones only, not all of them. The sample lists 2 million to 2.5 million clones, roughly 93% occurring once. This sequence joins TRBV6-1 and TRBJ1-2; 7 bases are shared with TRBD1. The sequencing sample was made of naive CD4+ T cells from PBMCs. Indicated subset: CD45RA+ positively selected. The receptor's source is a man younger than 35 in good health. Some clones in this sample may be carry-over from other donors' samples. The CDR3 loop reads CASSEVRGPYGYTF. CDR3 nucleotides: TGTGCCAGCAGTGAAGTAAGGGGGCCGTATGGCTACACCTTC.